One and the same sample provided the 25 T cell receptor beta chains below, sequenced in a study of fetal regulatory T cell absence and autoimmunity. The data were produced by immunoSEQ multiplex PCR, yet TCRdb's version contains in-frame clones alone and is incomplete. The sample holds more than 85,000 clones; approximately 79% are singletons and the top ten take about 2.1%. The sample taken for sequencing was pancreas tissue. These receptors were collected from a male donor with IPEX syndrome.

CDR3 protein: CASSQVVSSYEQYF. CDR3 DNA sequence: TGCGCCAGCAGCCAAGTTGTCAGCTCCTACGAGCAGTACTTC. The chain has TRBV4-3 and TRBJ2-7, with no clear D. Per the germline V gene, CDR1 is LGHNA and CDR2 is YSLEER. V was trimmed by 1 base and J by 0 bases, leaving 7 bases between them. The CDR3 consists of 14 residues.

Turning to this clone: Germline and junction disagree at one end, which may indicate a read error. V usage is TRBV7-7 and J usage is TRBJ2-5; 16 bases are a match to TRBD2. In germline, CDR1 is SSHAT, CDR2 FNYEAQ (reference sequence). CDR3 length: 16 amino acids. CDR3 residues: CASSWGLAGGLETQYF. The CDR3 DNA reads as TGTGCTAGCAGCTGGGGACTAGCGGGGGGGCTCGAGACCCAGTACTTC.

The V gene is TRBV5-1, the J gene TRBJ1-4; no definite D call. The CDR3 has 14 residues. CDR1 SGHRS and CDR2 YFSETQ come from the germline V gene. V lost 4 bases and J lost 0, with 7 bases in between. CDR3 sequence reads: CASSTPATNEKLFF. CDR3 nucleotides: TGCGCCAGCAGCACCCCTGCAACTAATGAAAAACTGTTTTTT. The full variable domain, completed using reference TRBV5-1 and TRBJ1-4, is KAGVTQTPRYLIKTRGQQVTLSCSPISGHRSVSWYQQTPGQGLQFLFEYFSETQRNKGNFPGRFSGRQFSNSRSEMNVSTLELGDSALYLCASSTPATNEKLFFGSGTQLSVL.

V usage is TRBV9 and J usage is TRBJ1-2; 7 bases line up with TRBD1. Germline CDR1 is SGDLS and CDR2 is YYNGEE. The CDR3 consists of 14 residues. V lost 4 bases and J lost 4; bases outside the gene matches: 7. In DNA, the CDR3 is TGTGCCAGCAGCAGAGGGGGACAGAGCTATGGCTACACCTTC. Protein: CASSRGGQSYGYTF.

This clone has more than one count but fewer than ten. The rearrangement links TRBV10-2 to TRBJ1-1; D gene unclear. V lost 0 bases and J 1 base, leaving 3 bases between the germline ends. The length of the CDR3 is 13 residues. Germline CDR1 reads WSHSY; CDR2 reads SAAADI. The CDR3 region has the DNA TGCGCCAGCAGTGAGTCGGGGAACACTGAAGCTTTCTTT. This gives the protein CASSESGNTEAFF.

The chain couples TRBV5-1 to TRBJ2-7, with 8 bases identical to TRBD2. CDR3 length: 15 amino acids. V shed 0 bases, J shed 6 bases, and the junction held 8 bases outside the gene matches. Germline loops: CDR1 SGHRS, CDR2 YFSETQ. CDR3 amino acids: CASSLVPGLGGEQYF. For the CDR3, the DNA is TGCGCCAGCAGCTTGGTTCCGGGACTAGGAGGCGAGCAGTACTTC.

The V gene is TRBV4-2, the J gene TRBJ2-3, with D possibly matching TRBD2 (5 bases). CDR3 length: 15 amino acids. V was pared by 1 base and J by 1 base, with 9 bases between. Per the germline V gene, CDR1 is LGHNA and CDR2 is YNFKEQ. The CDR3 nucleotides are TGTGCCAGCAGCCAAGGGTATAGCGGCACAGATACGCAGTATTTT. Amino acids: CASSQGYSGTDTQYF.

The chain joins TRBV10-3 to TRBJ1-3, with TRBD1 matching 8 bases. CDR3 size: 16 residues. Germline CDR1 ENHRY, CDR2 SYGVKD. Trimming cost V 6 bases and J 0 bases; bases outside gene matches: 7. The CDR3 sequence: CAIRSGTGLSGNTIYF. CDR3 nucleotide sequence: TGTGCCATCAGGTCCGGGACAGGCCTCTCTGGAAACACCATATATTTT.

J is TRBJ1-1 and V is TRBV2; a possible D gene is TRBD1 (6 bases). The germline gives CDR1 SNHLY, CDR2 FYNNEI. The CDR3 is made up of 12 amino acids. Trimming left V 10 bases short and J 3 bases short, with 12 bases between. In DNA form, the CDR3 reads TGTGCCATTTCGGACAGATACACTGAAGCTTTCTTT. Protein sequence: CAISDRYTEAFF. The full variable domain, completed using reference TRBV2 and TRBJ1-1, is EPEVTQTPSHQVTQMGQEVILRCVPISNHLYFYWYRQILGQKVEFLVSFYNNEISEKSEIFDDQFSVERPDGSNFTLKIRSTKLEDSAMYFCAISDRYTEAFFGQGTRLTVV.

J is TRBJ2-3 and V is TRBV5-4, with a tentative D call TRBD1 (6 bases). The CDR3 runs 15 residues. V dropped 0 bases and J dropped 8 bases, with 16 bases sitting between them. From germline, CDR1 is SGHNT and CDR2 YYREEE (reference sequence). This CDR3 is CASSLARLGASTQYF. In DNA form, the CDR3 reads TGTGCCAGCAGCTTGGCCAGGTTGGGGGCCAGTACGCAGTATTTT. The whole variable domain, remainder taken from reference TRBV5-4 and TRBJ2-3, is ETGVTQSPTHLIKTRGQQVTLRCSSQSGHNTVSWYQQALGQGPQFIFQYYREEENGRGNFPPRFSGLQFPNYSSELNVNALELDDSALYLCASSLARLGASTQYFGPGTRLTVL.

The CDR3 protein is CASSYDYNEQFF. CDR3 sequence (DNA): TGTGCCAGCAGCTACGACTACAATGAGCAGTTCTTC. This sequence joins TRBV7-9 and TRBJ2-1; no clear D gene. Germline V gene data show CDR1 as SEHNR and CDR2 as FQNEAQ (reference sequence). Between the trimmed V and J ends, which lost 4 bases and 3 bases, there was a span of 4 bases. This CDR3 is 12 amino acids long.

This clone appeared a few times. The rearrangement uses TRBV5-1 and TRBJ2-7; TRBD2 aligns across 9 bases. The CDR3 length is 17 residues. CDR1 SGHRS and CDR2 YFSETQ come from the germline V gene. J lost 4 bases, V lost 0 bases, and 11 bases had no gene match. For the CDR3, the DNA is TGCGCCAGCAGCTTGGCCGGGATTAGCGGGAGAGGGTACGAGCAGTACTTC. It specifies CASSLAGISGRGYEQYF.

This clone was found once. The CDR3 protein is CASSPRRGGAGELFF. In nucleotides, the CDR3 is TGTGCCAGTAGCCCAAGGCGGGGGGGAGCCGGGGAGCTGTTTTTT. The chain employs TRBV19 and TRBJ2-2; 9 nucleotides agree with TRBD2. V lost 6 bases, J lost 6 bases, and 8 bases stayed unmatched. Germline assignment: CDR1 LNHDA and CDR2 SQIVND (reference sequence). The CDR3 has 15 residues.

A single count supports this clone. The chain is built from TRBV19 and TRBJ2-3; 7 bases fit TRBD1. The CDR3 has 14 amino acids. CDR1 and CDR2 (germline): LNHDA, SQIVND (reference sequence). The V gene end was trimmed by 9 bases and the J gene end by 1 base; junction bases not matched to a gene: 7. The CDR3 protein is CASSRDRGTDTQYF. The CDR3 DNA reads as TGTGCCAGCTCCCGGGACAGAGGCACAGATACGCAGTATTTT.

V and J are TRBV6-6 and TRBJ2-5; 7 bases map to TRBD2. Germline V gene sequence: CDR1 MNHNY, CDR2 SVGAGI (reference sequence). The CDR3 runs to 15 residues. V was pared by 8 bases and J by 3 bases, with 12 bases of the junction left unmatched. The CDR3 DNA follows: TGTGCCAGCCACCTCGGGGCTAGCGGCAAAGAGACCCAGTACTTC. Its protein is CASHLGASGKETQYF.

The chain recombines TRBV7-6 with TRBJ2-1; TRBD2 matches 11 bases. This CDR3 is 16 amino acids long. V lost 0 bases to trimming and J lost 2 bases; unmatched junction nucleotides: 0. Germline loops: CDR1 SGHVS, CDR2 FNYEAQ. CDR3 in amino acids: CASSLASGGAYNEQFF. The CDR3 nucleotides are TGTGCCAGCAGCTTAGCTAGCGGGGGGGCCTACAATGAGCAGTTCTTC.

V gene TRBV19 combines with J gene TRBJ2-2; D is perhaps TRBD1 (5 bases). The CDR3 length is 14 residues. Trimming took off 2 bases at V and 4 bases at J, with 8 bases between the two ends. CDR1 is LNHDA, CDR2 SQIVND, per germline (reference sequence). CDR3 in DNA: TGTGCCAGTAGTATAAGGGGTAGCACCGGGGAGCTGTTTTTT. Its protein is CASSIRGSTGELFF.

This clone has only one observation. The V gene is TRBV7-9, the J gene TRBJ2-6; D unclear. Between the trimmed V and J ends, which lost 1 base and 2 bases, there was a span of 15 bases. The CDR3 runs to 18 residues. The germline V gene encodes CDR1 SEHNR and CDR2 FQNEAQ (reference sequence). The CDR3, as DNA: TGTGCCAGCAGCTTAGAGGGCTCCATTTGGGCTGGGGCCAACGTCCTGACTTTC. As protein: CASSLEGSIWAGANVLTF. Full variable domain (missing parts from reference TRBV7-9 and TRBJ2-6): DTGVSQNPRHKITKRGQNVTFRCDPISEHNRLYWYRQTLGQGPEFLTYFQNEAQLEKSRLLSDRFSAERPKGSFSTLEIQRTEQGDSAMYLCASSLEGSIWAGANVLTFGAGSRLTVL.

The chain has TRBV19 and TRBJ1-1; perhaps TRBD1 as D (6 bases). Per germline, CDR1 LNHDA and CDR2 SQIVND (reference sequence). This CDR3 comprises 11 residues. The V end lost 7 bases, the J end lost 3 bases, and 6 bases lay between the germline ends. The DNA for the CDR3 is TGTGCCAGTAACAGGGACACTGAAGCTTTCTTT. Amino acids: CASNRDTEAFF.

The chain joins TRBV4-1 to TRBJ1-5; D unclear. The V end was cut by 5 bases, the J end by 5 bases, with 10 bases between. The CDR3 contains 13 residues. Germline values: CDR1 MGHRA, CDR2 YSYEKL. As DNA, the CDR3 is TGCGCCAGCAGCTACGGGATGGATCAGCCCCAGCATTTT. As protein: CASSYGMDQPQHF.

V gene TRBV5-4 combines with J gene TRBJ2-3; no firm D call. The CDR3 has 13 amino acids. Germline V gene data show CDR1 as SGHNT and CDR2 as YYREEE (reference sequence). Trimming left V 0 bases short and J 5 bases short, with 7 bases between. The CDR3 loop is CASSLAPEDTQYF. CDR3 DNA: TGTGCCAGCAGCTTGGCCCCGGAAGATACGCAGTATTTT.

The V and J genes are TRBV19 and TRBJ2-1, with D maybe TRBD1 (7 bases). CDR3 length: 16 amino acids. CDR1 LNHDA and CDR2 SQIVND come from the germline V gene (reference sequence). Trimming took 3 bases from V and 0 from J, leaving 12 bases between them. The CDR3 DNA sequence: TGTGCCAGTAGTATGTCGGGGGACAGCTCCTACAATGAGCAGTTCTTC. Translation gives CASSMSGDSSYNEQFF.

This clone was seen more than once but under ten times. The genes are TRBV11-2 and TRBJ1-2; TRBD1 is a possible D gene (5 bases). Germline V CDR1 and CDR2: SGHAT, FQNNGV. The CDR3 has 13 residues. V was trimmed by 1 base and J by 5 bases, leaving 8 bases between them. The CDR3 nucleotides are TGTGCCAGCAGCTTAGCGGGGGGGTATGGCTACACCTTC. Translated: CASSLAGGYGYTF.

The J gene is TRBJ1-4, the V gene TRBV10-3; the D gene is possibly TRBD1 (5 bases). Trimming removed 0 bases from V and 0 bases from J, with 5 bases in between. CDR3 length equals 15 residues. CDR1 is ENHRY and CDR2 is SYGVKD in the germline V gene. The CDR3 DNA reads as TGTGCCATCAGTGAGTCGACAGCAACTAATGAAAAACTGTTTTTT. As protein: CAISESTATNEKLFF.

The rearrangement links TRBV30 to TRBJ2-3; D assignment may be TRBD1 or TRBD2 (5 bases each). From germline, CDR1 is GTSNPN and CDR2 SVGIG (reference sequence). With 0 bases removed from V and 10 bases from J, the gap between germline ends came to 11 bases. The CDR3 is made up of 12 amino acids. The CDR3 loop is CAWSVSGDPQYF. Written as DNA, the CDR3 is TGTGCCTGGAGTGTTTCCGGGGACCCGCAGTATTTT.